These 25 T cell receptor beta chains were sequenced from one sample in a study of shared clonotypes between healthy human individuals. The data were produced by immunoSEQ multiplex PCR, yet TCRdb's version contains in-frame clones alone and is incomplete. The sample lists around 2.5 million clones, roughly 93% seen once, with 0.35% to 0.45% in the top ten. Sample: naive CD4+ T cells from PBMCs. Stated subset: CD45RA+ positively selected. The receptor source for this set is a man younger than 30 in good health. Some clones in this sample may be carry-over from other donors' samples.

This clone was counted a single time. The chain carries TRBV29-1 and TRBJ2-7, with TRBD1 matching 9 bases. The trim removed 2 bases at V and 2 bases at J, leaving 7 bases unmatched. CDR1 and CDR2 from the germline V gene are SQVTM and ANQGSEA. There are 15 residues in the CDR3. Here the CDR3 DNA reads TGCAGCGTTGAATCTAGAGGGACAGGGCCCTACGAGCAGTACTTC. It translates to CSVESRGTGPYEQYF.

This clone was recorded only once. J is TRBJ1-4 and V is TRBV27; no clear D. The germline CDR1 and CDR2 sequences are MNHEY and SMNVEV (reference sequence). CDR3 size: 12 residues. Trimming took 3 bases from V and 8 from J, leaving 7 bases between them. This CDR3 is CASSLVREKLFF. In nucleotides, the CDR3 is TGTGCCAGCAGTTTGGTAAGGGAAAAACTGTTTTTT.

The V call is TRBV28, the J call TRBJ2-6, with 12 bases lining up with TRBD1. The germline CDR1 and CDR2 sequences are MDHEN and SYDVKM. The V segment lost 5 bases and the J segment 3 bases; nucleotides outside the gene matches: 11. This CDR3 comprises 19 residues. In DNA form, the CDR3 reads TGTGCCAGCAGTCACCGGGACAGGGGGCAATCGTATGGGGCCAACGTCCTGACTTTC. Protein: CASSHRDRGQSYGANVLTF.

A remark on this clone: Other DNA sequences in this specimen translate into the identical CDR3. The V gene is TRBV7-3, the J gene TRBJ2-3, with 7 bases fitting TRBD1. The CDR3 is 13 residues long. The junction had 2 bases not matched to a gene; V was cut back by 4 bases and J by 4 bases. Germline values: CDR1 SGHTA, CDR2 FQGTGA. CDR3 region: CASSYTGADTQYF. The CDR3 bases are TGTGCCAGCAGCTACACAGGGGCAGATACGCAGTATTTT.

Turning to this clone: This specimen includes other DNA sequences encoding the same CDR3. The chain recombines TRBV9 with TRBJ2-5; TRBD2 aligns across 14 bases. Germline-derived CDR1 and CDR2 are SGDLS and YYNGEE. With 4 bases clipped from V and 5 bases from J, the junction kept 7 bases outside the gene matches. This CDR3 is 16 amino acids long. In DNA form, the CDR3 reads TGTGCCAGCAGCACCAGACTAGCGGGAGGGCAGGAGACCCAGTACTTC. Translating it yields CASSTRLAGGQETQYF.

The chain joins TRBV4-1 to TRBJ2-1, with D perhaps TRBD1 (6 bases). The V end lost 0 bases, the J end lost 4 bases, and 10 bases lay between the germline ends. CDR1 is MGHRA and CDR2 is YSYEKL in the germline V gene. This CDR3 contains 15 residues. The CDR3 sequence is CASSQDQGTYNEQFF. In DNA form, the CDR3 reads TGCGCCAGCAGCCAAGATCAGGGGACATACAATGAGCAGTTCTTC.

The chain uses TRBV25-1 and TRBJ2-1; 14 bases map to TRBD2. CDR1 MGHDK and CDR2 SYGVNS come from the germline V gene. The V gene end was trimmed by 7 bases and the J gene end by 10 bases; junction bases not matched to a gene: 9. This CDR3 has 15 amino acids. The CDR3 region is CASIPTSGRAREQFF. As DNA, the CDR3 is TGTGCCAGCATTCCGACTAGCGGGAGGGCCCGGGAGCAGTTCTTC.

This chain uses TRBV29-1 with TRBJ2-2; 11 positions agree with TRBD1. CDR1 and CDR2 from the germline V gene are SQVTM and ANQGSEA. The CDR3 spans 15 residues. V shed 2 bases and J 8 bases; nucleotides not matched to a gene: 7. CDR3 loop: CSVEFGTGGRGELFF. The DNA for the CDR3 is TGCAGCGTTGAATTCGGGACAGGGGGTCGGGGGGAGCTGTTTTTT.

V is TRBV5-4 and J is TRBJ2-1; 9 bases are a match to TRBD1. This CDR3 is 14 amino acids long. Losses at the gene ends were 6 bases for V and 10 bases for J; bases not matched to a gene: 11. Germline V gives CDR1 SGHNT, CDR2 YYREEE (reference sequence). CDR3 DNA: TGTGCCAGCAACTACTGGGACAGGGTAAAGGAGCAGTTCTTC. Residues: CASNYWDRVKEQFF. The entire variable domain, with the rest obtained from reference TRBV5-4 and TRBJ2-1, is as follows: ETGVTQSPTHLIKTRGQQVTLRCSSQSGHNTVSWYQQALGQGPQFIFQYYREEENGRGNFPPRFSGLQFPNYSSELNVNALELDDSALYLCASNYWDRVKEQFFGPGTRLTVL.

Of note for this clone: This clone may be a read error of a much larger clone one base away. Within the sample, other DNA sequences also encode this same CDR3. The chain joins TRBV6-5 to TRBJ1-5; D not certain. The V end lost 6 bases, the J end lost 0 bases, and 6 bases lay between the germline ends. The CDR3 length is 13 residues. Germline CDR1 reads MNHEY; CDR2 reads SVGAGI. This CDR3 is CASSVNSNQPQHF. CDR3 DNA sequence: TGTGCCAGCAGCGTAAATAGCAATCAGCCCCAGCATTTT.

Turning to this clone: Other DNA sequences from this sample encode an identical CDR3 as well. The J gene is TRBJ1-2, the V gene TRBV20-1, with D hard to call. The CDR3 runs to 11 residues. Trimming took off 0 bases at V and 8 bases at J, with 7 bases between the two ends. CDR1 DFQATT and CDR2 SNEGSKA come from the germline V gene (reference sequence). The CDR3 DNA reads TGCAGTGCTAGAGATCTTGGGGGCTACACCTTC. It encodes CSARDLGGYTF.

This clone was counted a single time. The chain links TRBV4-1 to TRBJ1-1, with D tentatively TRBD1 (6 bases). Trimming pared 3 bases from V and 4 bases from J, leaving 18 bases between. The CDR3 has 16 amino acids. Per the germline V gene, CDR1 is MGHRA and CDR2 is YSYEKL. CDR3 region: CASSHRGGDRSTEAFF. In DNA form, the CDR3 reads TGCGCCAGCAGCCACCGAGGGGGGGATCGGAGCACTGAAGCTTTCTTT.

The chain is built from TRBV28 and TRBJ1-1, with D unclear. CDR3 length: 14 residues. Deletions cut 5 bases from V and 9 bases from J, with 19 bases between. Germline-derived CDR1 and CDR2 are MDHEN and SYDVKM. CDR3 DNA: TGTGCCAGCAGTATATCTAAGTCCACCCTTAAAGCTTTCTTT. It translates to CASSISKSTLKAFF.

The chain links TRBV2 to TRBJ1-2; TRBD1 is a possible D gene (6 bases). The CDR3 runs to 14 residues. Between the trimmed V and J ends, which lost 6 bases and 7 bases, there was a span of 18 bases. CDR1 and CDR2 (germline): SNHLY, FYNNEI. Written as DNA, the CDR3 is TGTGCCAGCAGCTCAGGGGCAGTGGGCTGTGGCTACACCTTC. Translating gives CASSSGAVGCGYTF.

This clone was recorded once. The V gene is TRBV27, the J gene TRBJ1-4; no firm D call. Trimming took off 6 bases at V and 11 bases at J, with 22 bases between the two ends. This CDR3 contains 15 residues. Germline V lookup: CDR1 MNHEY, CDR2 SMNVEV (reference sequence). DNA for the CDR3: TGTGCCAGCAGGAATACCGAGCGACATTCGGGGAAACTGTTTTTT. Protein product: CASRNTERHSGKLFF.

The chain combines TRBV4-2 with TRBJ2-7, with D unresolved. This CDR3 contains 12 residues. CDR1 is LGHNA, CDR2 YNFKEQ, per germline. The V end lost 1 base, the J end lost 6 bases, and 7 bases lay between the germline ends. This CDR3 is CASSQVRTEQYF. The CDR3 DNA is TGTGCCAGCAGCCAAGTCCGGACCGAGCAGTACTTC.

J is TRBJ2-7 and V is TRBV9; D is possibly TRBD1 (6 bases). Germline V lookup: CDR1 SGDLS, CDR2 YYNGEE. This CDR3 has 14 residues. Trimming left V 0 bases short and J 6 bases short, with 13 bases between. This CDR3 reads CASSVAWGLGEQYF. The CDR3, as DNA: TGTGCCAGCAGCGTAGCGTGGGGGCTGGGCGAGCAGTACTTC.

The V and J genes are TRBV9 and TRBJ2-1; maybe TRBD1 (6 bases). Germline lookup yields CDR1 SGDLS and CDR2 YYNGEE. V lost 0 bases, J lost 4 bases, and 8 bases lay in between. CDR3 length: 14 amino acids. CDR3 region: CASSVVGQYNEQFF. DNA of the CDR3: TGTGCCAGCAGCGTAGTAGGACAGTACAATGAGCAGTTCTTC.

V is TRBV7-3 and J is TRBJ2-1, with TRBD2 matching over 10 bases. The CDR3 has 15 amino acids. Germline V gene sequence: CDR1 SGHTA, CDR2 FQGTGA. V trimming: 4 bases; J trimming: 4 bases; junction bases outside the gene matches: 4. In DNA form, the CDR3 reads TGTGCCAGCAGCTCCAAGCGGGAGGGGTACAATGAGCAGTTCTTC. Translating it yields CASSSKREGYNEQFF.

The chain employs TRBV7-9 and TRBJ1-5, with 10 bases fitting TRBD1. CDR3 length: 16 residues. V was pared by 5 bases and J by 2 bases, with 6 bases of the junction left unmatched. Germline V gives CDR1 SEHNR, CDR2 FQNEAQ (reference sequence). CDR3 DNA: TGTGCCAGCAGCCCAGCGGACAGGGGGGGCAATCAGCCCCAGCATTTT. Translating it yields CASSPADRGGNQPQHF.

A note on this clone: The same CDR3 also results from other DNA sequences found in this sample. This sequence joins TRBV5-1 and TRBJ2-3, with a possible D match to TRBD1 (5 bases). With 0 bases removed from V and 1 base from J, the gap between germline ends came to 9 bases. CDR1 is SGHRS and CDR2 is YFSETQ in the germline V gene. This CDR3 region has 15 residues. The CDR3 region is CASSLEGRGTDTQYF. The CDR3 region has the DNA TGCGCCAGCAGCTTGGAGGGCAGGGGCACAGATACGCAGTATTTT. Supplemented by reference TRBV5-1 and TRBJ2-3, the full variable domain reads KAGVTQTPRYLIKTRGQQVTLSCSPISGHRSVSWYQQTPGQGLQFLFEYFSETQRNKGNFPGRFSGRQFSNSRSEMNVSTLELGDSALYLCASSLEGRGTDTQYFGPGTRLTVL.

The CDR3 reads CASSRTAFGDTQYF. The CDR3, as DNA: TGTGCCAGTAGTCGGACGGCTTTTGGAGATACGCAGTATTTT. The rearrangement links TRBV19 to TRBJ2-3; D uncertain. CDR3 length: 14 residues. V lost 5 bases and J 5 bases, leaving 14 bases between the germline ends. Germline CDR1 reads LNHDA; CDR2 reads SQIVND (reference sequence).

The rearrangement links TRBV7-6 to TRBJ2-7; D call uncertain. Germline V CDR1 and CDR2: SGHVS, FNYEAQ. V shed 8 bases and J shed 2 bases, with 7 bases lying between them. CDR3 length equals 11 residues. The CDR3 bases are TGTGCCAGCCCGTACCCCTACGAGCAGTACTTC. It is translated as CASPYPYEQYF.

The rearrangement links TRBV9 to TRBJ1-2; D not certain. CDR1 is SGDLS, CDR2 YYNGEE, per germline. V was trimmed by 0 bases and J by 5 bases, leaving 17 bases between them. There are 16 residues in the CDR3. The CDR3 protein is CASSVDPKHLGYGYTF. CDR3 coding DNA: TGTGCCAGCAGCGTAGACCCCAAACACCTCGGGTATGGCTACACCTTC. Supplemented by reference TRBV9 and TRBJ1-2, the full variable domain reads DSGVTQTPKHLITATGQRVTLRCSPRSGDLSVYWYQQSLDQGLQFLIQYYNGEERAKGNILERFSAQQFPDLHSELNLSSLELGDSALYFCASSVDPKHLGYGYTFGSGTRLTVV.

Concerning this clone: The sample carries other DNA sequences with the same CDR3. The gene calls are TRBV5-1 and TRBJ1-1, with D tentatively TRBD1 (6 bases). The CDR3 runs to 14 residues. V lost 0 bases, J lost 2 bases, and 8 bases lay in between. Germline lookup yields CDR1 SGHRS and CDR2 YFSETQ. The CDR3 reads CASSLATGNTEAFF. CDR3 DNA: TGCGCCAGCAGCTTGGCGACAGGTAACACTGAAGCTTTCTTT.